Following are 24 T cell receptor beta chains from one sample sequenced in a study of blood T cell repertoires in COVID-19. The assay was immunoSEQ multiplex PCR, and TCRdb's table has in-frame clones only and misses some. Of 150,000 or so clones listed, 70% to 90% are singletons. Sequencing input: peripheral blood. The receptors shown here come from a man in his fifties or sixties with active or convalescent COVID-19.

For the CDR3, the DNA is TGTGCCAGCACTAAAACAAAAACCGGGAGCTCCTACGAGCAGTACTTC. This translates into CASTKTKTGSSYEQYF. The rearrangement joins TRBV27 to TRBJ2-7, with D possibly TRBD2 on 6 matching bases. The CDR3 sequence is 16 residues long. V dropped 7 bases and J dropped 0 bases, with 19 bases sitting between them. The germline V gene has CDR1 MNHEY and CDR2 SMNVEV (reference sequence).

Comment on this clone: Additional DNA sequences in this sample encode the identical CDR3. CDR3 sequence (DNA): TGTGCCAGCTCACCGACCGGGACTTCTGGAAACACCATATATTTT. Encoded protein: CASSPTGTSGNTIYF. The genes are TRBV18 and TRBJ1-3; tentative D call: TRBD1 (5 bases). Germline assignment: CDR1 KGHSH and CDR2 LQKENI. The V and J ends lost 3 bases and 1 base respectively, with 10 bases between them. The CDR3 length is 15 residues.

The chain couples TRBV28 to TRBJ2-1; TRBD2 aligns across 9 bases. Per germline, CDR1 MDHEN and CDR2 SYDVKM. J gave up 9 bases and V 2 bases, and 8 bases lay outside the gene matches. This CDR3 contains 15 residues. CDR3 DNA sequence: TGTGCCAGCAGTTTACCTAGCGGGGCCTTGAGTGAGCAGTTCTTC. Encoded protein: CASSLPSGALSEQFF.

The chain uses TRBV7-2 and TRBJ1-6; no clear D. The V gene's germline CDR1 is SGHTA and CDR2 FQGNSA. V was pared by 1 base and J by 1 base, with 11 bases between. There are 17 residues in the CDR3. CDR3 in DNA: TGTGCCAGCAGCTTAGGCGGGATAGGGTCCTATAATTCACCCCTCCACTTT. This translates into CASSLGGIGSYNSPLHF.

This clone came up a few times. This chain connects TRBV18 to TRBJ2-1, with a weak D call TRBD2 (5 bases). The V end was cut by 5 bases, the J end by 5 bases, with 22 bases between. The CDR3 extends over 17 amino acids. Germline CDR1 reads KGHSH; CDR2 reads LQKENI. CDR3 coding DNA: TGTGCCAGCTCATCGTCACGGGGAGCGTGGACTGACAATGAGCAGTTCTTC. Translation: CASSSSRGAWTDNEQFF.

The J gene is TRBJ2-7, the V gene TRBV14, with 9 bases that match TRBD2. V was pared by 4 bases and J by 2 bases, with 6 bases of the junction left unmatched. Per germline, CDR1 SGHDN and CDR2 FVKESK. The CDR3 covers 15 residues. For the CDR3, the DNA is TGTGCCAGCAGCCCTCGACTAGCGGTAACCTACGAGCAGTACTTC. This sequence encodes CASSPRLAVTYEQYF.

At least ten counts were recorded for this clone. This chain joins TRBV7-9 and TRBJ1-6, with 7 bases aligning to TRBD1. The CDR3 sequence is 15 residues long. Trimming took 5 bases from V and 9 from J; bases not matched to a gene: 10. Looked up from germline, CDR1 is SEHNR and CDR2 is FQNEAQ (reference sequence). The CDR3 reads CASSHSDRASSPLHF. DNA of the CDR3: TGTGCCAGCAGCCACAGCGACAGGGCTAGTTCACCCCTCCACTTT.

The chain employs TRBV5-4 and TRBJ1-2; TRBD1 matches at 7 bases. The CDR3 is made up of 13 amino acids. J was trimmed by 5 bases and V by 3 bases; bases with no gene match: 4. Germline V gene sequence: CDR1 SGHNT, CDR2 YYREEE (reference sequence). CDR3 loop: CASSSNRGYGYTF. The CDR3 region has the DNA TGTGCCAGCAGCTCCAACAGGGGATATGGCTACACCTTC.

This clone occurred a few times. The chain carries TRBV5-1 and TRBJ2-5; tentatively, D is TRBD2 (5 bases). Trimming cost V 10 bases and J 5 bases, with 24 bases left between them. There are 15 residues in the CDR3. CDR1 is SGHRS, CDR2 YFSETQ, per germline. As DNA, the CDR3 is TGCGCCGCGACTAAAGGTAGCCGACCACGGGAGACCCAGTACTTC. Translation gives CAATKGSRPRETQYF.

The chain combines TRBV24-1 with TRBJ1-2; D is possibly TRBD1 (5 bases). The CDR3 consists of 13 residues. The V end was cut by 9 bases, the J end by 4 bases, with 14 bases between. The V gene's germline CDR1 is KGHDR and CDR2 SFDVKD. CDR3 region: CATSLRGSYGYTF. In DNA form, the CDR3 reads TGTGCCACCTCTCTACGGGGGTCCTATGGCTACACCTTC.

This chain uses TRBV19 with TRBJ1-5, with D tentatively TRBD1 (5 bases). Deletions cut 6 bases from V and 3 bases from J, with 18 bases between. The germline CDR1 and CDR2 sequences are LNHDA and SQIVND (reference sequence). The CDR3 runs to 16 residues. The CDR3 DNA is TGTGCCAGTAGCACGACCGGGGGGTTTGCCAATCAGCCCCAGCATTTT. This sequence encodes CASSTTGGFANQPQHF.

This clone showed up just a few times. V gene TRBV12-5 combines with J gene TRBJ2-3; the D gene is possibly TRBD1 (5 bases). Germline V gene lookup returns CDR1 LGHNT and CDR2 FRNRAP. This CDR3 spans 14 amino acids. Trimming left V 7 bases short and J 2 bases short, with 13 bases between. Here the CDR3 DNA reads TGTGCTAGTGCCCTACAAGGGGACACAGATACGCAGTATTTT. It is translated as CASALQGDTDTQYF.

The chain employs TRBV7-2 and TRBJ1-2, with 9 bases identical to TRBD1. V shed 1 base and J 5 bases; nucleotides not matched to a gene: 5. Germline V gives CDR1 SGHTA, CDR2 FQGNSA. This CDR3 is built from 15 residues. CDR3 coding DNA: TGTGCCAGCAGCTTAGGGGCGGGACAGGGATATGGCTACACCTTC. Its translation is CASSLGAGQGYGYTF.

The rearrangement uses TRBV29-1 and TRBJ2-7, with a weak D call TRBD2 (6 bases). Trimming pared 3 bases from V and 2 bases from J, leaving 17 bases between. The CDR3 covers 15 residues. CDR1 SQVTM and CDR2 ANQGSEA come from the germline V gene. CDR3 protein: CSVDLLGGDPYEQYF. CDR3 nucleotides: TGCAGCGTTGATTTGTTAGGAGGGGATCCCTACGAGCAGTACTTC.

V and J are TRBV25-1 and TRBJ1-2; D unclear. V lost 1 base, J lost 4 bases, and 4 bases lay in between. Germline CDR1 MGHDK, CDR2 SYGVNS. The CDR3 has 12 amino acids. The CDR3 DNA sequence: TGTGCCAGCAGTGAATTCAGCTATGGCTACACCTTC. Its protein product is CASSEFSYGYTF.

This sequence joins TRBV30 and TRBJ2-7; the D is unclear. The CDR3 sequence is 14 residues long. Germline V lookup: CDR1 GTSNPN, CDR2 SVGIG (reference sequence). V dropped 0 bases and J dropped 0 bases, with 9 bases sitting between them. The CDR3: CAWSVRPSSYEQYF. The CDR3 DNA follows: TGTGCCTGGAGTGTACGACCTAGCTCCTACGAGCAGTACTTC.

J is TRBJ2-7 and V is TRBV5-4; 12 nucleotides agree with TRBD2. The CDR3 contains 17 residues. CDR1 is SGHNT and CDR2 is YYREEE in the germline V gene (reference sequence). The V and J ends lost 1 base and 2 bases, in that order; junction bases with no gene match: 7. CDR3 bases: TGTGCCAGCAGCTTGCGAACACTAGCGGGAGGTACCTACGAGCAGTACTTC. Protein product: CASSLRTLAGGTYEQYF.

CDR3: CASSLPGSRRAFF. The DNA for the CDR3 is TGTGCCAGCAGTCTCCCCGGGTCCCGGCGAGCTTTCTTT. The chain uses TRBV27 and TRBJ1-1; unclear D gene. The CDR3 is 13 amino acids. Trimming removed 5 bases at V and 10 bases at J, with 17 bases between. CDR1 is MNHEY and CDR2 is SMNVEV in the germline V gene (reference sequence).

This chain joins TRBV7-6 and TRBJ2-7; D remains unclear. V dropped 2 bases and J dropped 6 bases, with 17 bases sitting between them. The CDR3 runs 15 residues. CDR1 and CDR2 (germline): SGHVS, FNYEAQ. The CDR3 sequence: CASSLMQRENAEQYF. The CDR3 nucleotides are TGTGCCAGCAGCTTAATGCAGCGAGAGAACGCCGAGCAGTACTTC.

This chain uses TRBV11-2 with TRBJ2-2; 12 nucleotides align to TRBD1. CDR3 length: 16 amino acids. Germline V lookup: CDR1 SGHAT, CDR2 FQNNGV. The V segment lost 5 bases and the J segment 4 bases; nucleotides outside the gene matches: 5. CDR3 protein: CASSAGTGGFTGELFF. The CDR3 DNA is TGTGCCAGCAGCGCCGGGACAGGGGGCTTCACCGGGGAGCTGTTTTTT.

The CDR3 reads CASSHPSGTDNSPLHF. In DNA form, the CDR3 reads TGTGCCAGCAGTCACCCCTCCGGGACAGATAATTCACCCCTCCACTTT. The chain joins TRBV2 to TRBJ1-6; TRBD1 agrees at 7 bases. Trimming took 5 bases from V and 5 from J; bases not matched to a gene: 9. The CDR3 runs 16 residues. CDR1 and CDR2 from the germline V gene are SNHLY and FYNNEI.

The chain combines TRBV2 with TRBJ2-3; D is possibly TRBD2 (5 bases). Trimming took off 4 bases at V and 0 bases at J, with 11 bases between the two ends. The CDR3 is made up of 15 amino acids. In germline, CDR1 is SNHLY, CDR2 FYNNEI. CDR3 DNA: TGTGCCAGCAGTGTTCAGCGGCCTAGCACAGATACGCAGTATTTT. Translating it yields CASSVQRPSTDTQYF.

The genes are TRBV28 and TRBJ1-5, with D unresolved. The germline CDR1 and CDR2 sequences are MDHEN and SYDVKM. Deletions cut 3 bases from V and 3 bases from J, with 9 bases between. The CDR3 is made up of 14 amino acids. DNA of the CDR3: TGTGCCAGCAGTTTTCTAAGCGTCAATCAGCCCCAGCATTTT. Its translation is CASSFLSVNQPQHF.

This chain uses TRBV5-1 with TRBJ2-3; tentative D call: TRBD2 (6 bases). The CDR3 runs 15 residues. The germline V gene encodes CDR1 SGHRS and CDR2 YFSETQ. The ends were cut back, 0 bases at V and 9 bases at J, with 17 bases in the middle. The CDR3 sequence is CASSLVGGTASTQYF. DNA of the CDR3: TGCGCCAGCAGCTTGGTGGGCGGGACGGCGTCAACGCAGTATTTT.